A single sample gave rise to the 24 T cell receptor beta chains below, sequenced in a study of Graves' ophthalmopathy and Graves' hyperthyroidism. RNA transcripts provided the template for amplifying TCR beta CDR3 regions. Investigators did first-round RT-PCR with HTBI primers, then second-round multiplex PCR. Each CDR3 protein is one row after TCRdb ran MiXCR on the multiplex PCR reads. The table has 660,000 or so distinct CDR3 sequences, about 41% seen once. Sequenced: peripheral blood. These receptors were obtained from an adult man with Graves' ophthalmopathy.

The V gene is TRBV7-2, the J gene TRBJ1-1, with 8 bases lining up with TRBD1. Germline V gene sequence: CDR1 SGHTA, CDR2 FQGNSA. Trimming removed 1 base from V and 12 bases from J; junction bases left unmatched: 7. This CDR3 spans 13 amino acids. The CDR3 protein is CASSLGQGALTFF. For the CDR3, the DNA is TGTGCCAGCAGCTTAGGGCAGGGGGCTTTAACTTTCTTT.

The J gene is TRBJ2-5, the V gene TRBV12-3 or TRBV12-4, with a tentative D call TRBD1 (6 bases). Deletions cut 6 bases from V and 6 bases from J, with 11 bases between. This CDR3 comprises 12 residues. The DNA of the CDR3 is TGTGCCAGCAGGTCACAGGGAAAGACCCAGTACTTC. This translates into CASRSQGKTQYF.

Details on this clonotype: Because it lacks the conserved phenylalanine or tryptophan at the end, this CDR3 is likely a read error. The DNA is omitted, as the CDR3 cannot be located on it reliably, and the CDR3 follows TCRdb's listing. This chain uses TRBV7-6 with TRBJ1-6. 9 amino acids form the CDR3, both terminal residues included. The germline V gene encodes CDR1 SGHVS and CDR2 FNYEAQ. CDR3: CASSPGLAG.

This clonotype has just a few counts. The chain carries TRBV10-3 and TRBJ1-2; D possibly corresponds to TRBD1 (6 bases). Trimming removed 10 bases from V and 2 bases from J, with 20 bases in between. Germline V gene data show CDR1 as ENHRY and CDR2 as SYGVKD. The CDR3 loop spans 15 amino acids. The CDR3 nucleotides are TGTGCCAGCACCCGAATGGGGGGCGTGAACTATGGCTACACCTTC. Translation: CASTRMGGVNYGYTF.

This chain links TRBV10-3 with TRBJ1-4, with D maybe TRBD1 (6 bases). This CDR3 has 12 residues. Germline V gene lookup returns CDR1 ENHRY and CDR2 SYGVKD. Between the trimmed V and J ends, which lost 7 bases and 8 bases, there was a span of 11 bases. In DNA, the CDR3 is TGTGCCATCAAGGGGGTAGACGAAAAACTGTTTTTT. Translating it yields CAIKGVDEKLFF.

This clonotype was observed many times. The V gene is TRBV9, the J gene TRBJ2-5; D is possibly TRBD2 (5 bases). The CDR3 runs to 13 residues. Trimming stripped 3 bases from V and 5 bases from J, with 11 bases between. The V gene's germline CDR1 is SGDLS and CDR2 YYNGEE. The chain's CDR3 is CASSGPGEETQYF. As DNA, the CDR3 is TGTGCCAGCAGCGGCCCCGGGGAGGAGACCCAGTACTTC.

This clonotype was counted between two and nine times. The gene calls are TRBV4-3 and TRBJ1-2; D is possibly TRBD1 (6 bases). The V end was cut by 0 bases, the J end by 3 bases, with 14 bases between. Germline V CDR1 and CDR2: LGHNA, YSLEER. This CDR3 spans 16 amino acids. CDR3 bases: TGCGCCAGCAGCCAAGATCTTTGGGGGCTCGACTATGGCTACACCTTC. It encodes CASSQDLWGLDYGYTF.

The V and J genes are TRBV10-2 and TRBJ2-7; TRBD1 agrees at 7 bases. The V gene end was trimmed by 6 bases and the J gene end by 4 bases; junction bases not matched to a gene: 18. Looked up from germline, CDR1 is WSHSY and CDR2 is SAAADI. The CDR3 contains 17 residues. The CDR3, as DNA: TGCGCCAGCAGCCAAGGGATCCTCCTGGGACAGAATTACGAGCAGTACTTC. This gives the protein CASSQGILLGQNYEQYF.

This rearrangement joins TRBV5-8 to TRBJ1-3; D is perhaps TRBD1 (6 bases). The length of the CDR3 is 15 residues. The germline V gene has CDR1 SGHTS and CDR2 YDEGEE. V was trimmed by 3 bases and J by 3 bases, leaving 13 bases between them. CDR3 sequence: CASSYTGTYGNTIYF. The DNA of the CDR3 is TGTGCCAGCAGCTACACCGGGACATATGGAAACACCATATATTTT.

This clonotype was counted once. A much larger clonotype is one base distant, so this may be a read error. The rearrangement links TRBV19 to TRBJ2-2; D not resolved. The CDR3 contains 15 residues. Looked up from germline, CDR1 is LNHDA and CDR2 is SQIVND (reference sequence). The CDR3 spells CASSLRDLNTRELFF. The DNA of the CDR3 is TGTGCCAGCAGCTTGCGTGACCTAAACACCAGGGAGCTGTTTTTT.

This clonotype occurred many times. This rearrangement joins TRBV19 to TRBJ1-5, with TRBD1 matching over 8 bases. Trimming took 1 base from V and 4 from J; bases not matched to a gene: 6. Germline V gene data show CDR1 as LNHDA and CDR2 as SQIVND (reference sequence). CDR3 length equals 16 residues. The DNA of the CDR3 is TGTGCCAGTAGTATAGCAGGGGGCATGGGAAATCAGCCCCAGCATTTT. Its protein is CASSIAGGMGNQPQHF.

Details on this clonotype: The junction and the germline gene differ at one end; a read error may be behind it. The rearrangement uses TRBV10-2 and TRBJ1-2; D may be TRBD1 (5 bases). The CDR3 has 15 residues. Germline assignment: CDR1 WSHSY and CDR2 SAAADI. Here the CDR3 reads CASRETGGLNYGYTF. The CDR3, as DNA: TGCGCCAGCCGTGAGACGGGGGGATTGAACTATGGCTACACCTTC.

This clonotype was seen a few times. The genes are TRBV27 and TRBJ1-5; no reliable D call. Germline-derived CDR1 and CDR2 are MNHEY and SMNVEV (reference sequence). Trimming stripped 6 bases from V and 4 bases from J, with 13 bases between. This CDR3 has 14 residues. CDR3 residues: CASSLMGLNQPQHF. CDR3 DNA: TGTGCCAGCAGCCTGATGGGCCTAAATCAGCCCCAGCATTTT.

This clonotype was picked up many times. The chain carries TRBV2 and TRBJ1-2, with 9 bases fitting TRBD1. The germline V gene encodes CDR1 SNHLY and CDR2 FYNNEI. V trimming: 5 bases; J trimming: 6 bases; junction bases outside the gene matches: 1. The CDR3 extends over 12 amino acids. This CDR3 is CASSWDRDGYTF. The CDR3, as DNA: TGTGCCAGCAGTTGGGACAGGGATGGCTACACCTTC.

The sample holds a few counts of this clonotype. One end of the junction does not line up with germline, which may come from a read error. The rearrangement uses TRBV10-3 and TRBJ1-5; maybe TRBD1 (5 bases). Germline V lookup: CDR1 ENHRY, CDR2 SYGVKD. The CDR3 covers 14 residues. In DNA, the CDR3 is TGTGCCAGCAGTTTAGACCGGGGACCGGGTCCCCAGCATTTT. It translates to CASSLDRGPGPQHF.

In this sample, this clonotype turned up many times. The chain combines TRBV20-1 with TRBJ2-5; 13 bases are shared with TRBD2. The CDR3 is 14 residues long. Germline trimming cut 1 base from V and 7 bases from J; bases unmatched to any gene: 3. Germline V gene data show CDR1 as DFQATT and CDR2 as SNEGSKA (reference sequence). The CDR3 sequence is CSARGTSGGGTQYF. CDR3 coding DNA: TGCAGTGCTAGAGGGACTAGCGGGGGAGGGACCCAGTACTTC.

CDR3 nucleotide sequence: TGTGCCAGCAGCTTCCCCGGGGGGGGGTTCGAAACCCCCTCCTACGAGCAGTACTTC. Protein product: CASSFPGGGFETPSYEQYF. The chain recombines TRBV12-3 or TRBV12-4 with TRBJ2-7; 8 bases fit TRBD2. V lost 6 bases to trimming and J lost 0 bases; unmatched junction nucleotides: 19. CDR3 length: 19 amino acids.

On this clonotype itself: This sequence may be a read error, since a much larger clone differs from it by one base. The chain combines TRBV5-4 with TRBJ1-2, with D tentatively TRBD1 (6 bases). The germline CDR1 and CDR2 sequences are SGHNT and YYREEE (reference sequence). The CDR3 extends over 14 amino acids. The CDR3 DNA reads TGTGCCGGCAGCTTGGTACCAGGGGTACTTGGCTACACCTTC. It yields the protein CAGSLVPGVLGYTF.

The chain recombines TRBV20-1 with TRBJ2-5; D may be TRBD1 (6 bases). Germline assignment: CDR1 DFQATT and CDR2 SNEGSKA (reference sequence). Trimming removed 0 bases at V and 4 bases at J, with 12 bases between. The CDR3 is made up of 14 amino acids. CDR3 region: CSARDLGGSETQYF. The DNA for the CDR3 is TGCAGTGCTAGAGATCTTGGGGGCTCAGAGACCCAGTACTTC.

The chain couples TRBV3-1 to TRBJ2-7, with D perhaps TRBD2 (5 bases). Germline V CDR1 and CDR2: LGHDT, YNNKEL (reference sequence). The CDR3 runs 16 residues. Trimming took off 1 base at V and 0 bases at J, with 13 bases between the two ends. CDR3 sequence: CASSQGGSASSYEQYF. The CDR3 bases are TGTGCCAGCAGCCAAGGCGGTAGCGCCAGCTCCTACGAGCAGTACTTC.

This clonotype occurred a few times. V is TRBV6-6 and J is TRBJ1-1, with TRBD1 as a possible D gene (5 bases). This CDR3 comprises 15 residues. The germline V gene has CDR1 MNHNY and CDR2 SVGAGI (reference sequence). Trimming cost V 8 bases and J 0 bases, with 16 bases left between them. CDR3 DNA: TGTGCCAGCGGGAGGGACTTTACACTGAACACTGAAGCTTTCTTT. Residues: CASGRDFTLNTEAFF.

The V and J genes are TRBV9 and TRBJ1-5; D gene unclear. CDR1 SGDLS and CDR2 YYNGEE come from the germline V gene. CDR3 length: 13 residues. The germline V and J ends were trimmed by 0 bases and 9 bases, with 10 bases remaining between them. The CDR3: CASSVETRAPQHF. The CDR3 DNA is TGTGCCAGCAGCGTAGAAACACGAGCGCCCCAGCATTTT.

The chain carries TRBV2 and TRBJ1-6; 11 bases map to TRBD1. J lost 7 bases, V lost 11 bases, and 10 bases had no gene match. Germline lookup yields CDR1 SNHLY and CDR2 FYNNEI. CDR3 length: 15 residues. CDR3 sequence reads: CAQTGTGGGNSPLHF. CDR3 nucleotide sequence: TGTGCCCAAACCGGGACAGGGGGTGGGAATTCACCCCTCCACTTT.

The chain has TRBV7-2 and TRBJ1-4; D is ambiguous. Between the trimmed V and J ends, which lost 4 bases and 0 bases, there was a span of 12 bases. CDR1 and CDR2 from the germline V gene are SGHTA and FQGNSA. This CDR3 has 16 amino acids. CDR3 nucleotides: TGTGCCAGCAGCTCGTACGTGGGTACAACTAATGAAAAACTGTTTTTT. This encodes CASSSYVGTTNEKLFF. Full variable domain (remainder filled in from reference TRBV7-2 and TRBJ1-4): GAGVSQSPSNKVTEKGKDVELRCDPISGHTALYWYRQSLGQGLEFLIYFQGNSAPDKSGLPSDRFSAERTGGSVSTLTIQRTQQEDSAVYLCASSSYVGTTNEKLFFGSGTQLSVL.